This T cell receptor beta chain was retrieved from a study of post-analysis software for immune sequencing data. TCR beta libraries were prepared from cDNA with unique molecular identifiers. Each CDR3 protein gets one entry after TCRdb re-called the PCR reads with MiXCR. This sample carries 750,000 to 950,000 distinct CDR3 sequences, around 50% of them seen once, and the ten largest clones take 4% to 5.5%. The sequence was obtained from a girl between 10 and 17 years old with multiple sclerosis. Material: blood.

CDR3 DNA: TGCAGCGTGGCTGACAGGGGGCGCCGGTACGAGCAGTACTTC. This sequence encodes CSVADRGRRYEQYF. The chain joins TRBV29-1 to TRBJ2-7, with TRBD1 matching over 10 bases. The CDR3 is 14 amino acids. The germline V gene has CDR1 SQVTM and CDR2 ANQGSEA. V trimming: 6 bases; J trimming: 4 bases; junction bases outside the gene matches: 9.